The following is a T cell receptor (beta chain) sequence with its context. As yet, its antigen is unknown. Deletions cut 4 bases from V and 2 bases from J, with 9 bases between. CDR3 length equals 13 residues. Germline V gene lookup returns CDR1 PRHDT and CDR2 FYEKMQ (reference sequence). Sequenced by immunoSEQ multiplex PCR; TCRdb stores in-frame clones only, minus some. Counted here are about 37,000 clones, roughly 80% occurring once; the ten biggest clones make up about 35%. Any history of autoimmune disease or systemic immunosuppression disqualified patients. Blood samples were obtained at baseline, cycle 4 day 1, and cycle 7 day 1. This entry comes from a study of OX40 agonist ivuxolimab in advanced cancers. Notes on the study in general: In the 0.1 to 3.0 mg/kg range, CD4+ and CD8+ blood T cells had expanded clonally by week 6.

The sample here was CD4+ or CD8+ T cells sorted from blood, taken in a trial of the OX40 agonist ivuxolimab. The J gene is TRBJ2-7, the V gene TRBV13; possibly TRBD2 for D (6 bases). The receptor was isolated from an adult with an advanced solid tumor such as melanoma, head and neck, liver or kidney cancer. The CDR3 sequence: CASSSGGTYEQYF. The CDR3, as DNA: TGTGCCAGCAGCTCCGGGGGTACCTACGAGCAGTACTTC.